One and the same sample provided the 9 T cell receptor beta chains below, sequenced in a study of cytomegalovirus exposure and HLA in healthy donors. The PCR used 60 Vbeta and 13 Jbeta primers. Clones were sequenced by immunoSEQ multiplex PCR, and TCRdb holds only the in-frame ones, with some missing. The sample has about 150,000 clones, about 85% seen once. Sequences were obtained from PBMCs. The receptors were gathered from a boy aged 2 to 9 in good health and CMV-seronegative.

This chain connects TRBV7-3 to TRBJ1-6, with 9 bases matching TRBD1. The CDR3 is 13 amino acids. V trimming: 7 bases; J trimming: 14 bases; junction bases outside the gene matches: 9. Per the germline V gene, CDR1 is SGHTA and CDR2 is FQGTGA. The CDR3 loop reads CASTRTGEEALHF. DNA for the CDR3: TGTGCCAGCACCCGGACAGGGGAGGAAGCCCTCCACTTT.

This rearrangement joins TRBV25-1 to TRBJ1-2; maybe TRBD1 (5 bases). The CDR3 has 15 residues. Per the germline V gene, CDR1 is MGHDK and CDR2 is SYGVNS. V was shortened by 3 bases and J by 7 bases, with 18 bases between the two germline ends. CDR3: CASSDAGRGSTGYTF. CDR3 in DNA: TGTGCCAGCAGTGACGCGGGGCGGGGATCGACTGGCTACACCTTC.

The chain uses TRBV5-4 and TRBJ2-5; 7 bases fit TRBD2. This CDR3 region has 13 residues. Trimming removed 4 bases from V and 5 bases from J; junction bases left unmatched: 5. CDR1 SGHNT and CDR2 YYREEE come from the germline V gene (reference sequence). The CDR3 here is CASSPGLRETQYF. Written as DNA, the CDR3 is TGTGCCAGCAGCCCGGGACTAAGGGAGACCCAGTACTTC. Full variable domain (outside the CDR3, taken from reference TRBV5-4 and TRBJ2-5): ETGVTQSPTHLIKTRGQQVTLRCSSQSGHNTVSWYQQALGQGPQFIFQYYREEENGRGNFPPRFSGLQFPNYSSELNVNALELDDSALYLCASSPGLRETQYFGPGTRLLVL.

This sequence joins TRBV5-1 and TRBJ2-2; no definite D call. This CDR3 has 13 amino acids. Trimming pared 3 bases from V and 6 bases from J, leaving 9 bases between. In germline, CDR1 is SGHRS, CDR2 YFSETQ. CDR3: CASSSVGAGELFF. DNA of the CDR3: TGCGCCAGCAGCTCAGTTGGAGCCGGGGAGCTGTTTTTT.

V usage is TRBV29-1 and J usage is TRBJ2-6; D is undetermined. V was clipped by 4 bases and J by 2 bases, with 9 bases between them. The germline V gene has CDR1 SQVTM and CDR2 ANQGSEA. The CDR3 extends over 14 amino acids. The CDR3: CSVGGLAGANVLTF. In DNA, the CDR3 is TGCAGCGTTGGAGGTTTGGCTGGGGCCAACGTCCTGACTTTC.

The genes are TRBV19 and TRBJ1-5, with a possible D match to TRBD1 (5 bases). Germline V gene lookup returns CDR1 LNHDA and CDR2 SQIVND (reference sequence). The CDR3 contains 12 residues. V gave up 6 bases and J gave up 4 bases, with 7 bases separating them. In nucleotides, the CDR3 is TGTGCCAGTAGGGGGGGTAATCAGCCCCAGCATTTT. Protein: CASRGGNQPQHF.

The J gene is TRBJ2-7, the V gene TRBV30; TRBD2 agrees at 8 bases. There are 16 residues in the CDR3. The ends lost 4 bases at V and 2 bases at J; junction bases unmatched: 13. Germline V gives CDR1 GTSNPN, CDR2 SVGIG (reference sequence). DNA for the CDR3: TGTGCCTGGACCACCGGGGGGGCAGGGGCTACCTACGAGCAGTACTTC. Protein: CAWTTGGAGATYEQYF.

This clone was detected once. The chain uses TRBV5-1 and TRBJ1-1, with D uncertain. V dropped 2 bases and J dropped 7 bases, with 15 bases sitting between them. CDR3 size: 14 residues. The germline V gene has CDR1 SGHRS and CDR2 YFSETQ. The CDR3 sequence: CASSFLEDLGEAFF. The DNA of the CDR3 is TGCGCCAGCAGCTTTCTGGAGGATCTCGGTGAAGCTTTCTTT.

This clone showed up just once. The chain has TRBV30 and TRBJ2-1; TRBD1 agrees at 7 bases. V was clipped by 2 bases and J by 6 bases; unmatched bases: 4. CDR1 and CDR2 from the germline V gene are GTSNPN and SVGIG (reference sequence). CDR3 length: 13 residues. This CDR3 reads CAWSRDRGNEQFF. As DNA, the CDR3 is TGTGCCTGGAGTCGGGACAGAGGCAATGAGCAGTTCTTC.